This TCR beta chain stems from a study of long-term antiretroviral therapy in people with HIV. Study results and limitations: An increase in diversity followed ART, yet levels stayed below transplant donor controls.

As to this clone: The target antigen is unknown.

Going into DNA extraction, samples held about 0.85-11 million cryopreserved PBMC. The J segment lost 6 bases and the V segment lost 1 base, leaving 10 bases of the junction unmatched. This CDR3 has 16 residues. Germline V lookup: CDR1 SGHTA, CDR2 FQGNSA. With survey level as its setting, the immunoSEQ assay was v3.0. The repertoire was sequenced with immunoSEQ multiplex PCR; TCRdb's copy has only in-frame clones and lacks some. This sample yields about 30,000 clones, of which approximately 81% are seen a single time; more than 7.5% belongs to the top ten. The chain couples TRBV7-2 to TRBJ2-7, with TRBD2 matching 9 bases. The sequenced sample was unsorted PBMCs, obtained 3 years after starting antiretroviral therapy. This receptor was identified in a man aged 35-49 years with HIV. As DNA, the CDR3 is TGTGCCAGCAGCTTAGTGCTGGCTAGCGGGGTTATCGAGCAGTACTTC. Translated: CASSLVLASGVIEQYF.